A single sample gave rise to the 27 T cell receptor beta chains below, sequenced in a study of T cells in Graves' hyperthyroidism and ophthalmopathy. RNA transcripts gave rise to amplified TCR beta CDR3 regions. In the first-round RT-PCR of the TCR CDR3, the HTBI primer set was used. TCRdb recomputed calls from the multiplex PCR reads with MiXCR, one row per CDR3 protein. The table has 400,000 to 550,000 distinct CDR3 sequences, around a quarter seen once; the top ten hold roughly 12%. Sample: blood. These receptors all stem from a woman aged 25-40 years with Graves' ophthalmopathy.

This clonotype was detected ten times or more. The J gene is TRBJ2-5, the V gene TRBV7-3; 7 bases are a match to TRBD2. This CDR3 is built from 15 residues. After removal of 8 bases from V and 5 bases from J, the junction contained 14 bases not matched to a gene. Germline V lookup: CDR1 SGHTA, CDR2 FQGTGA. CDR3 in DNA: TGTGCCAGCTCGGTCGGGGGGTTCCGAGGGGAGACCCAGTACTTC. It specifies CASSVGGFRGETQYF.

The rearrangement links TRBV28 to TRBJ1-5; D remains unclear. This CDR3 comprises 14 residues. The germline CDR1 and CDR2 sequences are MDHEN and SYDVKM. Trimming removed 8 bases at V and 3 bases at J, with 14 bases between. CDR3 nucleotides: TGTGCCAGCGCCGAGCATCGTGACAATCAGCCCCAGCATTTT. The encoded protein is CASAEHRDNQPQHF.

V gene TRBV6-1 combines with J gene TRBJ1-6, with D perhaps TRBD1 (6 bases). V was shortened by 6 bases and J by 7 bases, with 13 bases between the two germline ends. This CDR3 has 14 residues. Germline V lookup: CDR1 MNHNS, CDR2 SASEGT. The CDR3 DNA follows: TGTGCCAGCAGCAAACAGGGAACCAATTCACCCCTCCACTTT. Amino acids: CASSKQGTNSPLHF.

V is TRBV12-3 or TRBV12-4 and J is TRBJ1-1, with D unresolved. Trimming left V 8 bases short and J 2 bases short, with 9 bases between. This CDR3 region has 12 residues. CDR3 in DNA: TGTGCCAGCGGAAGGGCAAACACTGAAGCTTTCTTT. This codes for CASGRANTEAFF.

Remarks on this clonotype: This may stem from a read error, because a much larger clone lies one nucleotide away. This chain uses TRBV5-1 with TRBJ1-5; TRBD1 matches at 8 bases. CDR1 and CDR2 from the germline V gene are SGHRS and YFSETQ. This CDR3 contains 16 residues. The CDR3 bases are TGCGCCAGCGGCTTGGGCGCAGGGGGCGGCAATCAGCCCCAGCATTTT. Translation: CASGLGAGGGNQPQHF.

This clonotype occurred a few times. The V and J genes are TRBV25-1 and TRBJ2-7, with TRBD2 identical over 7 bases. The V gene's germline CDR1 is MGHDK and CDR2 SYGVNS. The junction had 9 bases not matched to a gene; V was cut back by 3 bases and J by 7 bases. The length of the CDR3 is 14 residues. CDR3 in DNA: TGTGCCAGCAGTGAGATGATGGGGGAGGGAGAGCAGTACTTC. Its translation: CASSEMMGEGEQYF.

This clonotype was observed at least ten times. V and J are TRBV15 and TRBJ2-5; D perhaps matches TRBD2 (5 bases). The CDR3 covers 15 residues. Trimming left V 0 bases short and J 1 base short, with 9 bases between. Germline values: CDR1 LNHNV, CDR2 YYDKDF (reference sequence). The CDR3 is CATSRDGGFQETQYF. CDR3 nucleotide sequence: TGTGCCACCAGCAGAGATGGAGGTTTCCAAGAGACCCAGTACTTC.

This sequence joins TRBV30 and TRBJ1-2; no firm D call. Germline V lookup: CDR1 GTSNPN, CDR2 SVGIG (reference sequence). CDR3 length: 11 residues. V lost 3 bases and J lost 10, with 12 bases in between. The CDR3 loop reads CAWRTDHSYTF. The CDR3 nucleotides are TGTGCCTGGAGAACGGACCATTCCTACACCTTC.

This clonotype was seen many times. The chain carries TRBV6-5 and TRBJ2-2, with TRBD1 identical over 7 bases. Unmatched junction bases numbered 8, after V lost 7 bases and J lost 3 bases. In germline, CDR1 is MNHEY, CDR2 SVGAGI. The CDR3 spans 15 residues. Here the CDR3 DNA reads TGTGCCAGCACCGGCAGACAGGGCGACACCGGGGAGCTGTTTTTT. Translated: CASTGRQGDTGELFF.

At least ten counts were recorded for this clonotype. V is TRBV11-2 and J is TRBJ2-2, with 8 bases that match TRBD1. With 4 bases clipped from V and 0 bases from J, the junction kept 4 bases outside the gene matches. This CDR3 is built from 16 residues. Germline CDR1 SGHAT, CDR2 FQNNGV. The DNA for the CDR3 is TGTGCCAGCAGCTCTCGGACAGGGTCGAACACCGGGGAGCTGTTTTTT. Amino acid sequence: CASSSRTGSNTGELFF. Variable domain in full (rest from reference TRBV11-2 and TRBJ2-2): EAGVAQSPRYKIIEKRQSVAFWCNPISGHATLYWYQQILGQGPKLLIQFQNNGVVDDSQLPKDRFSAERLKGVDSTLKIQPAKLEDSAVYLCASSSRTGSNTGELFFGEGSRLTVL.

The chain carries TRBV20-1 and TRBJ1-5, with TRBD1 identical over 9 bases. The length of the CDR3 is 15 residues. Germline V CDR1 and CDR2: DFQATT, SNEGSKA (reference sequence). V was pared by 0 bases and J by 9 bases, with 9 bases of the junction left unmatched. The CDR3: CSAREPGQGSGPQHF. The CDR3 DNA follows: TGCAGTGCTAGAGAGCCGGGACAGGGATCAGGGCCCCAGCATTTT.

The table lists this clonotype with many counts. This sequence joins TRBV12-3 or TRBV12-4 and TRBJ1-1; tentatively, D is TRBD1 (5 bases). V dropped 1 base and J dropped 5 bases, with 11 bases sitting between them. This CDR3 has 14 amino acids. This CDR3 is CASSLVGGGTEAFF. The CDR3 DNA is TGTGCCAGCAGTTTAGTGGGGGGAGGAACTGAAGCTTTCTTT.

The chain carries TRBV6-5 and TRBJ1-1; no clear D. The CDR3 is made up of 14 amino acids. The V gene lost 2 bases and the J gene lost 5 bases, with 12 bases spanning the gap. Germline V gives CDR1 MNHEY, CDR2 SVGAGI. For the CDR3, the DNA is TGTGCCAGCAGTTACGAGAGAGGGCTTACTGAAGCTTTCTTT. Its translation: CASSYERGLTEAFF.

CDR3 DNA sequence: TGTGCCAGCAGCCAAGATTCGGGGGGCAGTGGCTACACCTTC. Translation gives CASSQDSGGSGYTF. The rearrangement joins TRBV4-2 to TRBJ1-2, with a tentative D call TRBD1 (6 bases). Germline CDR1 reads LGHNA; CDR2 reads YNFKEQ. This CDR3 contains 14 residues. Trimming took 0 bases from V and 7 from J, leaving 12 bases between them.

This rearrangement joins TRBV19 to TRBJ2-2, with 8 bases aligning to TRBD1. Germline V gene data show CDR1 as LNHDA and CDR2 as SQIVND (reference sequence). CDR3 length: 13 amino acids. J lost 10 bases, V lost 4 bases, and 5 bases had no gene match. The CDR3 reads CASSTTGAVELFF. For the CDR3, the DNA is TGTGCCAGTAGTACGACAGGGGCGGTGGAGCTGTTTTTT. The variable domain in full, with the rest retrieved from reference TRBV19 and TRBJ2-2, is DGGITQSPKYLFRKEGQNVTLSCEQNLNHDAMYWYRQDPGQGLRLIYYSQIVNDFQKGDIAEGYSVSREKKESFPLTVTSAQKNPTAFYLCASSTTGAVELFFGEGSRLTVL.

The table lists this clonotype with many counts. The chain has TRBV29-1 and TRBJ2-2; D is unresolved. Looked up from germline, CDR1 is SQVTM and CDR2 is ANQGSEA. The CDR3 contains 14 residues. The V end was cut by 4 bases, the J end by 5 bases, with 14 bases between. CDR3 protein: CSVVPAAPTGELFF. In DNA form, the CDR3 reads TGCAGCGTTGTACCGGCTGCCCCAACCGGGGAGCTGTTTTTT.

The chain couples TRBV6-1 to TRBJ2-4; D is uncertain. Trimming took off 1 base at V and 2 bases at J, with 9 bases between the two ends. This CDR3 contains 15 residues. CDR1 and CDR2 from the germline V gene are MNHNS and SASEGT. CDR3 sequence reads: CASSEVKMTKNIQYF. CDR3 DNA: TGTGCCAGCAGTGAAGTTAAGATGACCAAAAACATTCAGTACTTC.

This clonotype was seen many times. This chain connects TRBV7-3 to TRBJ1-1; the D gene is possibly TRBD1 (5 bases). V lost 2 bases and J 4 bases, leaving 11 bases between the germline ends. The CDR3 has 14 residues. Germline V lookup: CDR1 SGHTA, CDR2 FQGTGA. Written as DNA, the CDR3 is TGTGCCAGCAGCTTATCCGGGACGAGCACTGAAGCTTTCTTT. Protein product: CASSLSGTSTEAFF.

The chain joins TRBV11-2 to TRBJ2-7; D remains ambiguous. Germline CDR1 SGHAT, CDR2 FQNNGV. Trimming stripped 7 bases from V and 2 bases from J, with 9 bases between. The CDR3 consists of 12 residues. CDR3 coding DNA: TGTGCCAGCATCCCGAAGGCCTACGAGCAGTACTTC. Its protein product is CASIPKAYEQYF.

This clonotype was detected many times. V usage is TRBV30 and J usage is TRBJ1-1; unclear D gene. Trimming left V 0 bases short and J 4 bases short, with 9 bases between. Germline assignment: CDR1 GTSNPN and CDR2 SVGIG (reference sequence). The CDR3 consists of 13 residues. As DNA, the CDR3 is TGTGCCTGGAGTGTACAAGTTAGCACTGAAGCTTTCTTT. Translating gives CAWSVQVSTEAFF.

This chain uses TRBV28 with TRBJ1-1; D may be TRBD1 (6 bases). This CDR3 contains 15 residues. The germline gives CDR1 MDHEN, CDR2 SYDVKM. Trimming cost V 5 bases and J 0 bases, with 13 bases left between them. In DNA form, the CDR3 reads TGTGCCAGCAGTACGGAGGGGGAAATGAACACTGAAGCTTTCTTT. Translation gives CASSTEGEMNTEAFF.

The sample holds many counts of this clonotype. The chain uses TRBV6-5 and TRBJ1-2; D is undetermined. The germline gives CDR1 MNHEY, CDR2 SVGAGI. This CDR3 spans 14 amino acids. Trimming cost V 5 bases and J 0 bases, with 10 bases left between them. CDR3 amino acids: CASSPASSNYGYTF. The CDR3 DNA reads TGTGCCAGCAGTCCGGCCAGCTCTAACTATGGCTACACCTTC.

Notes on this clonotype: One end of the junction does not line up with germline, which may come from a read error. The V call is TRBV11-2, the J call TRBJ2-7; 9 nucleotides agree with TRBD1. The CDR3 consists of 15 residues. CDR1 and CDR2 (germline): SGHAT, FQNNGV. The CDR3 spells CASSFNRDRAYEQCF. CDR3 sequence (DNA): TGTGCCAGCAGCTTTAACCGGGACAGGGCCTACGAGCAGTGCTTC.

The sample holds many counts of this clonotype. The chain couples TRBV27 to TRBJ1-5, with TRBD1 as a possible D gene (6 bases). The CDR3 has 14 residues. V dropped 1 base and J dropped 11 bases, with 15 bases sitting between them. Germline-derived CDR1 and CDR2 are MNHEY and SMNVEV (reference sequence). The CDR3 is CASSLWAGEQTQHF. CDR3 nucleotide sequence: TGTGCCAGCAGTTTATGGGCAGGGGAACAGACCCAGCATTTT.

This clonotype was seen at least ten times. The chain combines TRBV6-5 with TRBJ1-5; possibly TRBD1 for D (6 bases). Germline V gene data show CDR1 as MNHEY and CDR2 as SVGAGI. The CDR3 is 13 amino acids. V was trimmed by 4 bases and J by 4 bases, leaving 8 bases between them. CDR3 sequence: CASSSRGNQPQHF. The CDR3 DNA reads TGTGCCAGCAGTTCAAGGGGGAATCAGCCCCAGCATTTT.

This clonotype was counted between two and nine times. The chain couples TRBV20-1 to TRBJ1-5; D is possibly TRBD1 (6 bases). The CDR3 extends over 13 amino acids. CDR1 DFQATT and CDR2 SNEGSKA come from the germline V gene (reference sequence). V lost 5 bases and J lost 5, with 13 bases in between. CDR3 in amino acids: CSAATGFYQPQHF. Written as DNA, the CDR3 is TGCAGTGCTGCCACAGGGTTCTATCAGCCCCAGCATTTT.

There are many counts of this clonotype. The J gene is TRBJ2-7, the V gene TRBV20-1; D possibly uses TRBD1 or TRBD2 (5 bases each). Germline values: CDR1 DFQATT, CDR2 SNEGSKA (reference sequence). The CDR3 runs to 14 residues. CDR3 coding DNA: TGCAGCTTCCAATTGGGGGTTTCTGCCTACGAGCAGTACTTC. As protein: CSFQLGVSAYEQYF.